This note documents a single TCR beta chain sequence. No antigen is known for it. No base quality information exists; no much larger clone differs at one position. In total, over 600 healthy bone marrow donors made up the cohort. At the time of sampling, every cohort member was nominally healthy, though immune exposures that went unrecorded were likely present. The donor tested CMV seropositive, placing the donor among the 310 or so seropositive members of the cohort. Every donor gave a peripheral blood sample, and the peripheral blood mononuclear cells from that sample were used for TCR beta sequencing. Genomic DNA was extracted from the blood cell samples with the Qiagen DNeasy Blood Extraction Kit. The library was built by means of the immunoSEQ multiplex PCR assay. For the multiplex PCR, a mixture combining 60 forward primers for TCR Vbeta segments and 13 reverse primers for TCR Jbeta segments was used. A multiplex PCR assay on genomic DNA amplified the CDR3 region of rearranged TCR beta genes. Amplified TCR beta libraries were sequenced as 87-base-pair reads on the Illumina HiSeq System. As for the original processing: Across the roughly 700 repertoires, a later analysis counted some 80 million unique TCR beta chains, roughly 11 million of which were shared by at least two donors. Raw reads were error-corrected and collapsed into unique sequences by a nearest-neighbor algorithm in which closely related sequences were merged to remove PCR and sequencing errors. Alignment of CDR3 sequences to IMGT reference sequences was used to assign V, D and J gene segments. For a sequence to be retained, a match of at least six nucleotides to both a V gene segment and a J gene segment was required. A rearrangement counted as productive if the CDR3 had no stop codons and remained in frame with V and J, and every other rearrangement counted as non-productive. CDR3 was defined by IMGT convention, running from the second conserved V-encoded cysteine to the conserved J-encoded phenylalanine. Sequences without an unambiguous match to a single V gene segment were excluded from the earlier analysis of a few hundred of the donors. An earlier analysis of a few hundred of the donors called V segments functional above 56.7% productive rearrangements and segregating when the between-donor standard deviation exceeded 5%. A statistical classification framework was developed to diagnose cytomegalovirus status using the catalog of TCR beta chain sequences. In a later analysis, TCR nucleotide sequences were compared against IMGT/GENE-DB human TR gene sequences so that V and J genes could be assigned. A later analysis assigned CDR3 sequences and most-parsimonious VDJ recombination scenarios with the TCRdist pipeline. In a later analysis, every TCR beta chain was defined by the combination of its CDR3 amino acid sequence and its V-gene family, and reads without a unique V-gene family were dropped. As a way to deal with suspected cross-contamination and a sequencing artifact, a later analysis dropped hundreds of nucleotide sequences that were highly shared and had low generation probability. In a later analysis, a clonal expansion index for each public chain was calculated from normalized within-repertoire ranks of inferred template counts. In a later analysis, generation probabilities were computed using a VDJ recombination model fitted to out-of-frame rearrangements, and the results were checked against IGoR. Hypergeometric tests were used in a later analysis to score TCR-TCR, TCR-HLA and TCR-CMV co-occurrence, with a repertoire-size bias correction applied to the TCR pairs. A later analysis estimated false discovery rates by permuting HLA or CMV assignments 20 times. In a later analysis, co-occurring TCRs were grouped using DBSCAN, with TCRdist sequence similarity added in when clustering inside HLA-allele-positive subsets. Repertoires with fewer than 30,000 or more than 120,000 public chains were left out of co-occurrence clustering, as were a handful of repertoires with anomalous nucleotide sharing. Held by TCRdb, this immuneACCESS table contains in-frame sequences only and omits some clones. Under half of the omission traces to an unresolved V gene where checked; the cause of the rest is unknown. V and J calls and clone size are as listed in that table; D and trimming were resolved from the DNA. The sample table lists nearly 110,000 clones, 60% to 85% of them with a count of one. The top ten clones comprise 2.5% to 3.5% of the sample.

The sample is drawn from a study of cytomegalovirus exposure and HLA in healthy donors (dated by TCRdb to the late 2010s). For the study in its entirety: In an earlier analysis of some 550 of the donors, 250 to 300 Gb of sequence data and 120 million or so unique TCR beta sequences from about 179 million T cells were reported. In a later genetic analysis, genome-wide SNP genotypes for about 55% of the 666 donors were used, and that subset was treated as a discovery cohort. The study aimed to test whether cataloging public T cell receptors could reveal signatures of past pathogen exposure. In a later analysis, previously published TCR beta repertoires from about 670 donors were re-analyzed and high-resolution HLA genotyping was added so that TCR occurrence patterns could be studied. A few DR-DQ haplotypes were handled as single units for association and clustering because linkage in the cohort was strong. Donor age, sex, ethnicity and CMV serostatus were compiled together with the repertoire data. Roughly 320 gigabases of sequencing data and approximately 92 million unique TCR sequences made up an early release that covered fewer than 650 HLA-typed donors. The study profiled the T cell repertoires of more than 500 subjects by immunosequencing and related them to cytomegalovirus serostatus. In the later analysis, no new phenotypic data were used to find candidate immune exposures; instead, reliance was placed on TCR beta sequences and their occurrence across donors. In addition to the first cohort of roughly 700 subjects, a separate validation cohort of 120 different subjects was used. Typing coverage differed by locus: A, B, C, DRB1 and DQB1 were typed in roughly 620-630 donors, DQA1 in around 500, DPA1 in over 600, and DPB1 in around 440. Class I and class II HLA loci were covered by the typing at four-digit resolution. Across some 400 genotyped donors of the cohort, an average of about 250,000 unique TCR beta nucleotide sequences per donor were sequenced, and about a sixth of those sequences were non-productive. To decide whether each TCR beta V gene segment behaved as functional or pseudogenic, an earlier analysis of fewer than 750 of the donors relied on high-throughput TCR beta sequencing. Among the roughly 390 genotyped donors, approximately 77% belonged to the genetic ancestry cluster associated with self-reported Caucasian donors. High-throughput TCR immunosequencing, statistical association of individual TCRs with disease status, and machine learning were combined to predict cytomegalovirus infection status. Every discovery cohort repertoire had been produced on one sequencing platform.

Reading the germline V gene (reference sequence) gives CDR1 LNHDA and CDR2 SQIVND. Clipping removes 5 bases from V and 4 bases from J, with 6 as the unmatched junction base count. Spanning cysteine to phenylalanine, the CDR3 consists of 15 amino acids. Only the CDR3 DNA is retained, 45 bases long and in frame from the first base. Paper-wide results and their limitations: Broadly in line with IMGT annotations, most TCR beta V segments showed up in productive rearrangements about 90% or about 30% of the time in an earlier analysis of approximately 640 of the donors. A further reported finding was that TCR beta sequences accurately predicted the HLA-A and HLA-B alleles for most subjects in the first cohort. A group of highly shared sequence variants was considered likely to be a technical artifact of the sequencing pipeline. A later analysis associated about 16,000 TCR beta sequences with specific HLA alleles at a false discovery rate of 0.05. The only immune exposure information available for the cohort was CMV serostatus. The authors suggested that the approach could potentially be extended to other disease states and immunological phenotypes. Roughly uniform sequencing depth across donors was assumed in presence/absence analyses, although this assumption may not hold. According to a later analysis, most CMV-associated TCR beta chains appeared to be HLA-restricted, and the HLA associations seemed to be driven largely by CMV exposure. The classifier was reported to diagnose cytomegalovirus status with high specificity and sensitivity in both the original and validation cohorts. Most TCR sequences were observed very rarely across donors, whereas some public TCRs were present in many individuals. V-gene and J-gene trimming of TCR beta chains was associated with a missense DCLRE1C variant in a later genetic analysis, and the association was replicated in an independent cohort. A later analysis found that HLA-associated TCR beta chains were more clonally expanded and had lower generation probabilities than equally common non-associated chains. The cohort was sequenced for TCR beta chains only, and without alpha or paired-chain data the features that could be detected were limited. Because some donors lacked HLA typing at each locus, the association tests relied only on the typed subset. When HLA alleles, especially DR and DQ, strongly co-occurred, attributing TCR associations to individual alleles was difficult. In a later analysis, the rate of TCR association differed among HLA loci, with DRB1 alleles having the most associated TCRs and HLA-C alleles having the fewest. Because counts were too low, roughly 18 rarely observed V segments, including chromosome 9 orphons, were left out of the earlier analysis of a few hundred of the donors. A later genetic analysis reported fewer N-insertions in productive TCRs among donors in an Asian-associated ancestry cluster than the approximately 700-donor mean. The study listed around 160 TCR beta chains as associated with cytomegalovirus. The 87-base-pair reads could not distinguish some IMGT-functional V segments, including TRBV6-2 and TRBV6-3, so those segments were excluded. According to a later analysis, parvovirus B19, influenza, CMV and Epstein-Barr virus appeared linked to several top co-occurrence clusters. Linkage disequilibrium might explain the correlated functional status among segregating V segments, but an unknown experimental factor could not be excluded. In vitro tests confirmed that three of the cytomegalovirus-associated TCR beta chains recognize cytomegalovirus antigens.

The TCR originated in a male donor in good health and CMV-seropositive. Sequencing was done on a sample of PBMCs. The rearrangement joined TRBV19 to TRBJ2-7, with TRBD2 matching 12 junction bases. The nucleotide sequence reads TGTGCCAGTAGTCAAAAGACTAGCGGGAGATACGAGCAGTACTTC. This sequence encodes CASSQKTSGRYEQYF.